The 5 T cell receptor beta chains in this list originate from one sample, sequenced in a study of CD8 T cells in Susac syndrome. A quantity of roughly 0.5 to 1 ug RNA underwent reverse transcription using random hexamers. TCRdb processed the immunoSEQ multiplex PCR reads anew with MiXCR; each CDR3 protein has one entry. The sample has 150,000 to 200,000 distinct CDR3 sequences; approximately 93% are singletons. The source material was CD4+ T cells from PBMCs. These receptors originate from a human donor with multiple sclerosis.

In DNA form, the CDR3 reads TGTGCCATCAGTGAGTCTGGCGGGATGGGGAATGAGCAGTTCTTC. It codes for CAISESGGMGNEQFF. The chain couples TRBV10-3 to TRBJ2-1; tentative D call: TRBD2 (6 bases). V lost 0 bases, J lost 7 bases, and 13 bases lay in between. The CDR3 consists of 15 residues. In germline, CDR1 is ENHRY, CDR2 SYGVKD.

This rearrangement joins TRBV5-1 to TRBJ1-2; D is uncertain. This CDR3 has 13 residues. CDR1 and CDR2 (germline): SGHRS, YFSETQ. Trimming stripped 1 base from V and 6 bases from J, with 10 bases between. The DNA of the CDR3 is TGCGCCAGCAGCTTGACGGACCGAGATGGCTACACCTTC. Protein product: CASSLTDRDGYTF.

This clonotype was seen just once. V gene TRBV7-2 combines with J gene TRBJ2-2; a possible D gene is TRBD2 (5 bases). Trimming pared 4 bases from V and 6 bases from J, leaving 9 bases between. CDR1 and CDR2 (germline): SGHTA, FQGNSA. The length of the CDR3 is 13 residues. The CDR3 protein is CASSWTSAGELFF. CDR3 DNA sequence: TGTGCCAGCAGCTGGACTTCAGCCGGGGAGCTGTTTTTT.

This chain joins TRBV20-1 and TRBJ2-2, with 11 bases aligning to TRBD1. V was clipped by 0 bases and J by 3 bases; unmatched bases: 3. The CDR3 has 16 amino acids. CDR1 DFQATT and CDR2 SNEGSKA come from the germline V gene (reference sequence). CDR3: CSARDLGQGDTGELFF. The CDR3 DNA sequence: TGCAGTGCTAGAGATTTGGGACAGGGGGACACCGGGGAGCTGTTTTTT.

This chain links TRBV9 with TRBJ1-2; maybe TRBD1 (5 bases). Trimming stripped 3 bases from V and 4 bases from J, with 13 bases between. This CDR3 contains 14 residues. Germline CDR1 reads SGDLS; CDR2 reads YYNGEE. CDR3 residues: CASSARDSGYGYTF. CDR3 sequence (DNA): TGTGCCAGCAGCGCCAGGGACTCCGGCTATGGCTACACCTTC. The variable domain in full, with the rest retrieved from reference TRBV9 and TRBJ1-2, is DSGVTQTPKHLITATGQRVTLRCSPRSGDLSVYWYQQSLDQGLQFLIQYYNGEERAKGNILERFSAQQFPDLHSELNLSSLELGDSALYFCASSARDSGYGYTFGSGTRLTVV.